These T cell receptor beta chains were read from a single sample in a study of cytomegalovirus exposure and HLA in healthy donors. Using immunoSEQ multiplex PCR, the repertoire was profiled, and TCRdb retains in-frame clones only, with some absent. The data show 130,000 to 150,000 clones, around three quarters seen once. Sequences were obtained from PBMCs. The receptors were sampled from a man between 35 and 55 years old in good health and CMV-seropositive. CDR3s include the opening cysteine and the closing phenylalanine or tryptophan. D genes are given only for firm matches. Clone sizes are given selectively: once, few, many, or a class where the clone is expanded.

d_call	v_call	j_call	clone_size	cdr3_aa	cdr3_nt
NA	TRBV18	TRBJ1-5	NA	CASSRESTEPQHF	TGTGCCAGCTCACGGGAGTCCACGGAGCCCCAGCATTTT
NA	TRBV27	TRBJ1-5	once	CASSFRGQPQHF	TGTGCCAGCAGTTTCAGGGGACAGCCCCAGCATTTT
NA	TRBV25-1	TRBJ1-2	NA	CASSEVRGDGYTF	TGTGCCAGCAGTGAAGTACGCGGGGACGGCTACACCTTC
NA	TRBV5-1	TRBJ1-1	once	CASSLEGERTEAFF	TGCGCCAGCAGCTTGGAGGGTGAGCGGACTGAAGCTTTCTTT
NA	TRBV14	TRBJ2-2	NA	CASSQSPVGELFF	TGTGCCAGCAGCCAAAGCCCTGTCGGGGAGCTGTTTTTT
NA	TRBV6-6	TRBJ1-4	NA	CASSYVRGSNEKLFF	TGTGCCAGCAGTTACGTGAGAGGGAGTAATGAAAAACTGTTTTTT
NA	TRBV28	TRBJ1-4	NA	CASRSTGSTNEKLFF	TGTGCCAGCAGATCCACAGGGTCGACTAATGAAAAACTGTTTTTT
NA	TRBV29-1	TRBJ1-2	once	CSDYRATNYGYTF	TGCAGCGATTACAGGGCTACTAACTATGGCTACACCTTC
TRBD2	TRBV6-6	TRBJ2-3	NA	CASSRLAGGTDTQYF	TGTGCCAGCAGCAGACTAGCGGGAGGCACAGATACGCAGTATTTT
NA	TRBV6-5	TRBJ1-2	NA	CASLAYYGYTF	TGTGCCAGCCTTGCGTACTATGGCTACACCTTC
NA	TRBV10-2	TRBJ1-1	NA	CASNVGAEQTEAFF	TGCGCCAGCAACGTGGGGGCCGAACAAACTGAAGCTTTCTTT
TRBD1	TRBV5-5	TRBJ1-6	NA	CASSLYLGTGGPLHF	TGTGCCAGCAGCTTATACTTAGGGACAGGTGGACCCCTCCACTTT
NA	TRBV10-3	TRBJ2-6	NA	CAISAQGTGANVLTF	TGTGCCATCAGTGCACAGGGTACCGGGGCCAACGTCCTGACTTTC
NA	TRBV19	TRBJ1-5	NA	CASSIGLGPGNQPQHF	TGTGCCAGTAGTATAGGCCTGGGCCCAGGCAATCAGCCCCAGCATTTT
NA	TRBV5-1	TRBJ1-1	NA	CASSLLGAGTEAFF	TGCGCCAGCAGCTTGCTGGGGGCCGGTACTGAAGCTTTCTTT
NA	TRBV4-3	TRBJ1-1	NA	CASSQDANGGWFTEAFF	TGCGCCAGCAGCCAAGACGCGAATGGGGGCTGGTTCACTGAAGCTTTCTTT
NA	TRBV2	TRBJ2-2	NA	CASKGGTGELFF	TGTGCCAGCAAAGGGGGCACCGGGGAGCTGTTTTTT
NA	TRBV2	TRBJ2-1	NA	CASSDRNGGNEQFF	TGTGCCAGCAGCGACAGGAACGGAGGCAATGAGCAGTTCTTC
NA	TRBV5-1	TRBJ2-3	NA	CASRIGIIGGNTDTQYF	TGCGCCAGCAGGATAGGTATTATCGGGGGAAACACAGATACGCAGTATTTT
TRBD2	TRBV7-2	TRBJ2-7	NA	CASSLRGGSSYEQYF	TGTGCCAGCAGCTTACGGGGGGGTAGTTCCTACGAGCAGTACTTC
TRBD2	TRBV6-1	TRBJ2-1	NA	CASSETSGGYNEQFF	TGTGCCAGCAGTGAAACTAGCGGGGGCTACAATGAGCAGTTCTTC
NA	TRBV6-5	TRBJ2-2	NA	CASSYLGNTNTGELFF	TGTGCCAGCAGTTACTTGGGCAATACGAACACCGGGGAGCTGTTTTTT
NA	TRBV19	TRBJ1-5	once	CASSVANRYNQPQHF	TGTGCCAGTAGTGTTGCTAACAGGTACAATCAGCCCCAGCATTTT
NA	TRBV7-9	TRBJ1-1	once	CASSIVGGGGAFF	TGTGCCAGCAGCATTGTTGGGGGCGGCGGAGCTTTCTTT
NA	TRBV29-1	TRBJ2-3	NA	CSAGRGGASTDTQYF	TGCAGCGCTGGGAGAGGAGGGGCCAGCACAGATACGCAGTATTTT
NA	TRBV5-6	TRBJ2-3	NA	CASSSRVFRTDTQYF	TGTGCCAGCAGCAGCAGGGTGTTCCGCACAGATACGCAGTATTTT
NA	TRBV2	TRBJ2-7	NA	CASSDGWLADKYEQYF	TGTGCCAGCAGTGACGGGTGGCTAGCAGACAAATACGAGCAGTACTTC
NA	TRBV30	TRBJ2-7	NA	CAWGAEVRYEQYF	TGTGCCTGGGGAGCCGAGGTACGCTACGAGCAGTACTTC
NA	TRBV14	TRBJ1-2	NA	CASSQGSGSGYYGYTF	TGTGCCAGCAGCCAAGGGTCAGGGTCTGGTTACTATGGCTACACCTTC
NA	TRBV27	TRBJ1-3	once	CASSTGTGGNTIYF	TGTGCCAGCAGTACAGGGACCGGAGGAAACACCATATATTTT
NA	TRBV28	TRBJ1-6	once	CASSFGRGAVLSSYNSPLHF	TGTGCCAGCAGTTTCGGCAGGGGCGCCGTCCTTAGCTCCTATAATTCACCCCTCCACTTT
NA	TRBV30	TRBJ2-2	NA	CAWSIRDRHTGELFF	TGTGCCTGGAGTATCAGGGATCGACACACCGGGGAGCTGTTTTTT
NA	TRBV7-8	TRBJ1-1	NA	CASSLAVGPEAFF	TGTGCCAGCAGCTTAGCGGTGGGGCCTGAAGCTTTCTTT
NA	TRBV28	TRBJ1-5	NA	CASRLPNQPQHF	TGTGCCAGCAGGTTACCAAATCAGCCCCAGCATTTT
NA	TRBV19	TRBJ2-7	NA	CASSIDSSHYEQYF	TGTGCCAGTAGTATAGACAGTTCCCACTACGAGCAGTACTTC
NA	TRBV25-1	TRBJ2-3	NA	CASSVTDTQYF	TGTGCCAGTTCTGTCACAGATACGCAGTATTTT
TRBD1	TRBV19	TRBJ1-1	NA	CASSTLWFGQERNTEAFF	TGTGCCAGTAGTACGTTGTGGTTCGGACAGGAGCGAAACACTGAAGCTTTCTTT
TRBD1	TRBV27	TRBJ2-1	NA	CASSLDRGSYNEQFF	TGTGCCAGCAGTTTAGACAGGGGCTCCTACAATGAGCAGTTCTTC
NA	TRBV7-9	TRBJ2-2	once	CASSPDRRVTGELFF	TGTGCCAGCAGCCCGGACAGAAGAGTTACCGGGGAGCTGTTTTTT
TRBD2	TRBV6-1	TRBJ2-7	NA	CASMGGLADTYEQYF	TGTGCCAGCATGGGGGGACTAGCGGACACCTACGAGCAGTACTTC
NA	TRBV27	TRBJ2-1	NA	CASSSLLIGLQSNEQFF	TGTGCCAGCAGTTCCCTCCTAATCGGTTTACAGAGCAATGAGCAGTTCTTC
TRBD1	TRBV6-1	TRBJ1-1	NA	CASSAEPGQGGNTEAFF	TGTGCCAGCAGTGCCGAACCGGGACAGGGGGGGAACACTGAAGCTTTCTTT
NA	TRBV5-1	TRBJ2-1	NA	CASSLSGGSYNEQFF	TGCGCCAGCAGCTTGTCTGGCGGCTCCTACAATGAGCAGTTCTTC
NA	TRBV7-7	TRBJ2-6	NA	CASSLAGAGSGANVLTF	TGTGCTAGCAGCTTAGCAGGGGCCGGGTCTGGGGCCAACGTCCTGACTTTC
TRBD1	TRBV5-1	TRBJ2-2	few	CASSLARTGGTGELFF	TGCGCCAGCAGCTTGGCCCGGACAGGGGGCACCGGGGAGCTGTTTTTT
NA	TRBV18	TRBJ2-6	NA	CASCHGQLPGANVLTF	TGTGCCAGCTGCCACGGACAACTCCCTGGGGCCAACGTCCTGACTTTC
TRBD1	TRBV7-6	TRBJ1-5	NA	CASSLDRGSHQPQHF	TGTGCCAGCAGCTTGGACAGGGGATCACATCAGCCCCAGCATTTT
TRBD1	TRBV11-2	TRBJ2-2	NA	CASSSQGFSTGELFF	TGTGCCAGCAGCTCACAGGGGTTCAGCACCGGGGAGCTGTTTTTT
TRBD1	TRBV19	TRBJ1-2	NA	CASSTTGVNGYTF	TGTGCCAGTAGCACGACAGGGGTGAACGGCTACACCTTC
NA	TRBV7-9	TRBJ1-5	NA	CASSLDRGIHQPQHF	TGTGCCAGCAGCTTAGATAGGGGAATTCATCAGCCCCAGCATTTT
TRBD1	TRBV9	TRBJ1-6	NA	CASSTQATGPSGHLHF	TGTGCCAGCAGCACCCAAGCGACAGGGCCATCCGGGCACCTCCACTTT
TRBD2	TRBV5-1	TRBJ2-7	NA	CASSLLAGGLEQYF	TGCGCCAGCAGCTTGCTAGCGGGAGGGCTCGAGCAGTACTTC
TRBD1	TRBV7-9	TRBJ1-1	few	CASTTGVNTEAFF	TGTGCCAGCACCACAGGGGTGAACACTGAAGCTTTCTTT
NA	TRBV7-9	TRBJ1-1	NA	CASSLIDTNTEAFF	TGTGCCAGCAGCTTAATAGACACAAACACTGAAGCTTTCTTT
NA	TRBV11-3	TRBJ2-3	NA	CASSLDRESGTQYF	TGTGCCAGCAGCTTAGATCGCGAGTCCGGTACGCAGTATTTT